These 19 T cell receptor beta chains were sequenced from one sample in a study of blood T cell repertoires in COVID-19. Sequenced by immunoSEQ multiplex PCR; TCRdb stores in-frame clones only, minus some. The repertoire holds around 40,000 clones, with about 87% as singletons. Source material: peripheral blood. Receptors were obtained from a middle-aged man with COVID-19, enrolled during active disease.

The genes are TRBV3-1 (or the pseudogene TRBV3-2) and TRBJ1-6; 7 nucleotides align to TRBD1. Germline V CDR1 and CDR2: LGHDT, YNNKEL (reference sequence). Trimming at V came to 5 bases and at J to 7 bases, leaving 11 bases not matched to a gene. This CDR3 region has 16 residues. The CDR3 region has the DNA TGTGCCAGCAGCTTCCAACTTTCAGGGGGGAATTCACCCCTCCACTTT. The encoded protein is CASSFQLSGGNSPLHF.

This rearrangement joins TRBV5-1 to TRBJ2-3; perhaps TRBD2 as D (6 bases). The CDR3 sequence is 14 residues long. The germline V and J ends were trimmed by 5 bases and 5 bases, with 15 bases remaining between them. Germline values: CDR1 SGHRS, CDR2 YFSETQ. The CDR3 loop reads CASRQAGSGDTQYF. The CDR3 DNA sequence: TGCGCCAGCAGGCAGGCGGGATCCGGAGATACGCAGTATTTT. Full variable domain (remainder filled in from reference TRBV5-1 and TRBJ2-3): KAGVTQTPRYLIKTRGQQVTLSCSPISGHRSVSWYQQTPGQGLQFLFEYFSETQRNKGNFPGRFSGRQFSNSRSEMNVSTLELGDSALYLCASRQAGSGDTQYFGPGTRLTVL.

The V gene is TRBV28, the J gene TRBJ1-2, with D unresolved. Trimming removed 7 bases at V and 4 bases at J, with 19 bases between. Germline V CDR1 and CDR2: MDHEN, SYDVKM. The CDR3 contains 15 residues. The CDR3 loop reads CASTKLESSTYGYTF. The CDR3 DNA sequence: TGTGCCAGCACAAAACTCGAATCGTCAACCTATGGCTACACCTTC.

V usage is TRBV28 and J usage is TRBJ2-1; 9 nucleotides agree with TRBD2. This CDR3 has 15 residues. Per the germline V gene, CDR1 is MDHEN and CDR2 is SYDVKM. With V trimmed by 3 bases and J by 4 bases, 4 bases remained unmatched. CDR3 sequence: CASSFVAGVYNEQFF. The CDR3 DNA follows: TGTGCCAGCAGTTTTGTAGCGGGGGTTTACAATGAGCAGTTCTTC.

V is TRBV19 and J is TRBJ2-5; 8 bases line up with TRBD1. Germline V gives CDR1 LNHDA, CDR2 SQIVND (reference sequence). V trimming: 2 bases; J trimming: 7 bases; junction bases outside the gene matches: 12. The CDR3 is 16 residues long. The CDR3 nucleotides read TGTGCCAGTAGTATAAGAATTCAGGGGGCTAGGGGGACCCAGTACTTC. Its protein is CASSIRIQGARGTQYF.

The CDR3 sequence: CASSLGGRGHSGNTIYF. CDR3 nucleotide sequence: TGTGCCAGCAGCTTAGGAGGGAGAGGGCACTCTGGAAACACCATATATTTT. V is TRBV7-8 and J is TRBJ1-3; D remains unclear. V dropped 1 base and J dropped 0 bases, with 13 bases sitting between them. The CDR3 is 17 amino acids. Germline V gives CDR1 SGHVS, CDR2 FQNEAQ.

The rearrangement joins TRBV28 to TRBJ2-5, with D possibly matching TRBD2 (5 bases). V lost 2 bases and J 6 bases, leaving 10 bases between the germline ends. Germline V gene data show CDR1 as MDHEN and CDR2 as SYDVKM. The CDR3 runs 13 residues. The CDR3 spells CASSLEGTQTQYF. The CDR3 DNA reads TGTGCCAGCAGTTTAGAGGGTACCCAGACCCAGTACTTC.

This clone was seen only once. The CDR3 DNA reads TGCGCCAGCAGCCAAGAGTCCCGAGAGACCCAGTACTTC. Translated: CASSQESRETQYF. The rearrangement joins TRBV4-1 to TRBJ2-5; D not certain. V lost 0 bases, J lost 4 bases, and 6 bases lay in between. This CDR3 has 13 amino acids. Germline CDR1 reads MGHRA; CDR2 reads YSYEKL.

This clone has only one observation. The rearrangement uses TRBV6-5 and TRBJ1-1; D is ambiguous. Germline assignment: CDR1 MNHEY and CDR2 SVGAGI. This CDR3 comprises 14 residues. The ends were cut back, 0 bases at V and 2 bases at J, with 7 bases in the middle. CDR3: CASSYSAQNTEAFF. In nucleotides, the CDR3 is TGTGCCAGCAGTTACTCAGCCCAAAACACTGAAGCTTTCTTT.

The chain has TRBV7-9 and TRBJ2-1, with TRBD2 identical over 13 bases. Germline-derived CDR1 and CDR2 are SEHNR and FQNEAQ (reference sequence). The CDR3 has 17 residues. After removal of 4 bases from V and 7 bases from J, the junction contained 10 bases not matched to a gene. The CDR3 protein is CASSSTSGRGGVNEQFF. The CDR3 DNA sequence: TGTGCCAGCAGCTCCACTAGCGGGAGGGGAGGGGTGAATGAGCAGTTCTTC. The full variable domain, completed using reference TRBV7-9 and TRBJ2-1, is DTGVSQNPRHKITKRGQNVTFRCDPISEHNRLYWYRQTLGQGPEFLTYFQNEAQLEKSRLLSDRFSAERPKGSFSTLEIQRTEQGDSAMYLCASSSTSGRGGVNEQFFGPGTRLTVL.

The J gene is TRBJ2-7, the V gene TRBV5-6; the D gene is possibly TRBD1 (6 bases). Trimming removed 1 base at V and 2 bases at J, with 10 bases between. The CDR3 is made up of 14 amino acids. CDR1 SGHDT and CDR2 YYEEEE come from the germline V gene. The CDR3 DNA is TGTGCCAGCAGCTTGTGGCCAGGGGCCTACGAGCAGTACTTC. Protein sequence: CASSLWPGAYEQYF. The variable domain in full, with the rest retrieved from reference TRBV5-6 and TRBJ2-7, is DAGVTQSPTHLIKTRGQQVTLRCSPKSGHDTVSWYQQALGQGPQFIFQYYEEEERQRGNFPDRFSGHQFPNYSSELNVNALLLGDSALYLCASSLWPGAYEQYFGPGTRLTVT.

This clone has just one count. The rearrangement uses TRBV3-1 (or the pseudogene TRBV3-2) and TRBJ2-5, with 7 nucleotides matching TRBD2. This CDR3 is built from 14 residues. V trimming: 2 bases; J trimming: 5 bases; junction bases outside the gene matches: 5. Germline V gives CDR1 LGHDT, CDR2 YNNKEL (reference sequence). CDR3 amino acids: CASSQRPSGETQYF. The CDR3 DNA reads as TGTGCCAGCAGCCAAAGGCCTAGCGGCGAGACCCAGTACTTC.

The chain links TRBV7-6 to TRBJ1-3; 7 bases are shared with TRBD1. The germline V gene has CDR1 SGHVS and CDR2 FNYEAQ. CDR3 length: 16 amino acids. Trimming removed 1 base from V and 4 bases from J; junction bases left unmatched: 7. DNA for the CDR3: TGTGCCAGCAGCTTAGGGAGCCGGGACAGAGGAAACACCATATATTTT. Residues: CASSLGSRDRGNTIYF.

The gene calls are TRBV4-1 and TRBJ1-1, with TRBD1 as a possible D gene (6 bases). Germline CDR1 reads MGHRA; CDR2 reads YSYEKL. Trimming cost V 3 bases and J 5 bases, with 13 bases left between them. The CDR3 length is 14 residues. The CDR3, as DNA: TGCGCCAGCAGCCAGTGGGGGCGGAGGACTGAAGCTTTCTTT. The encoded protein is CASSQWGRRTEAFF.

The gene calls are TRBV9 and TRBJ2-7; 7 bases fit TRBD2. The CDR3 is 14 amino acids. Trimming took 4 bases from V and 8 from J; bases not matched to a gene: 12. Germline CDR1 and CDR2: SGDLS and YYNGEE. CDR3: CASSPSGGTVQQYF. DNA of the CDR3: TGTGCCAGCAGCCCTTCGGGGGGAACGGTGCAGCAGTACTTC.

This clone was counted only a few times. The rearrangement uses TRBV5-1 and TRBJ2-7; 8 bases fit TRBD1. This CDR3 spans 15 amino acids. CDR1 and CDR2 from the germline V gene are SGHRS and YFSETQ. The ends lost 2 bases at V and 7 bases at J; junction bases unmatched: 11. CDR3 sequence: CASSLRTGGSGEQYF. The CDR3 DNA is TGCGCCAGCAGCTTAAGAACAGGGGGTTCGGGTGAGCAGTACTTC.

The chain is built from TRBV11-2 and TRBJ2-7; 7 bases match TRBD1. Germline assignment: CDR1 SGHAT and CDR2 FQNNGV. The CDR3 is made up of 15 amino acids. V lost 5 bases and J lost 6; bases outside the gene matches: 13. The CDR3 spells CASSGTGQFVSEQYF. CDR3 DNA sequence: TGTGCCAGCAGCGGCACGGGACAGTTTGTCTCCGAGCAGTACTTC.

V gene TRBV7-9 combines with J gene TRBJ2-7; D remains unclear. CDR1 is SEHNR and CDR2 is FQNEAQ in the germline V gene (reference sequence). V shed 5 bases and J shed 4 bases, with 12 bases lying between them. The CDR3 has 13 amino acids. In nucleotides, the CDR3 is TGTGCCAGCAGCCTCCCCGGTGTTTACGAGCAGTACTTC. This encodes CASSLPGVYEQYF.

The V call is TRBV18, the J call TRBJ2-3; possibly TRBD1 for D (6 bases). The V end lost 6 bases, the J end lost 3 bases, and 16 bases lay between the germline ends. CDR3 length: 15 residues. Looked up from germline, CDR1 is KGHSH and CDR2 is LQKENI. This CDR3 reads CASSQLRGSTDTQYF. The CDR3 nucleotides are TGTGCCAGCTCCCAACTAAGGGGGAGTACAGATACGCAGTATTTT.